The source of this T cell receptor (beta chain) is a study of cytomegalovirus exposure and HLA in healthy donors. This clone was counted only a few times. The CDR3 sequence is 15 residues long. V was trimmed by 4 bases and J by 4 bases, leaving 15 bases between them. Germline V lookup: CDR1 SGHAT, CDR2 FQNNGV. This PCR relied on a set of 60 Vbeta primers and 13 Jbeta primers. The method was immunoSEQ multiplex PCR; TCRdb's version includes in-frame clones alone and lacks a portion of them. In the table there are 100,000 to 130,000 clones, roughly 80% of which are singletons. This TCR was recovered from a man aged 25 to 40 in good health and CMV-seronegative. Sequenced material: PBMCs. This chain uses TRBV11-2 with TRBJ2-3, with D tentatively TRBD1 (6 bases). This chain's CDR3 is CASSSGTFSPDTQYF. In DNA form, the CDR3 reads TGTGCCAGCAGCTCCGGGACATTCTCACCAGATACGCAGTATTTT.